The clone carrying this TCR beta chain appeared a few times. V shed 6 bases, J shed 1 base, and the junction held 9 bases outside the gene matches. The CDR3 contains 15 residues. Germline lookup yields CDR1 DFQATT and CDR2 SNEGSKA (reference sequence). TCRdb re-called the RT-PCR reads with MiXCR, one entry per CDR3 protein. Of approximately 720,000 distinct CDR3 sequences in the sample, approximately 15% were seen once. Sequenced: memory CD4+ T cells from blood. J is TRBJ2-3 and V is TRBV20-1; 8 nucleotides match TRBD1. The TCR comes from a female donor in good health, serving as a healthy control. The CDR3 here is CSAPDRAKGTDTQYF. CDR3 sequence (DNA): TGCAGTGCCCCGGACAGGGCCAAGGGCACAGATACGCAGTATTTT.